One and the same sample provided the 13 T cell receptor beta chains below, sequenced in a study of blood T cell repertoires in COVID-19. TCRdb's table, derived via immunoSEQ multiplex PCR, lists solely in-frame clones and lacks some. The table records over 10,000 clones, over 70% of them present only once. Sequencing used peripheral blood. Receptor source: an elderly man with acute or convalescent COVID-19.

This chain connects TRBV7-6 to TRBJ2-1; 10 nucleotides agree with TRBD2. CDR1 is SGHVS and CDR2 is FNYEAQ in the germline V gene. Trimming removed 5 bases from V and 7 bases from J; junction bases left unmatched: 11. The CDR3 is 16 residues long. The CDR3 sequence is CASSLLAGVEENEQFF. The CDR3 region has the DNA TGTGCCAGCAGCCTCCTAGCGGGGGTGGAGGAAAATGAGCAGTTCTTC.

The J gene is TRBJ2-1, the V gene TRBV11-3; a possible D gene is TRBD2 (6 bases). Trimming removed 0 bases from V and 1 base from J, with 7 bases in between. This CDR3 comprises 15 residues. Germline CDR1 reads SGHNT; CDR2 reads YENEEA. The CDR3 loop reads CASSLDGGSYNEQFF. CDR3 DNA: TGTGCCAGCAGCTTAGATGGGGGGTCCTACAATGAGCAGTTCTTC.

The chain uses TRBV4-2 and TRBJ2-7; 8 bases fit TRBD2. The CDR3 totals 14 residues. Germline-derived CDR1 and CDR2 are LGHNA and YNFKEQ. V trimming: 1 base; J trimming: 6 bases; junction bases outside the gene matches: 5. Here the CDR3 DNA reads TGTGCCAGCAGCCAAGTGCGGGGGGCAACCGAGCAGTACTTC. It encodes CASSQVRGATEQYF.

The V and J genes are TRBV24-1 and TRBJ1-6; possible D gene TRBD1, 6 bases. CDR1 is KGHDR and CDR2 is SFDVKD in the germline V gene. There are 11 residues in the CDR3. V lost 9 bases to trimming and J lost 9 bases, with 8 bases between them. DNA of the CDR3: TGTGCCACCTCAGGGGTTTCACCCCTCCACTTT. It codes for CATSGVSPLHF.

The chain carries TRBV30 and TRBJ1-4; no clear D gene. V was cut by 5 bases and J by 8 bases, with 15 bases left in between. The CDR3 has 13 residues. Germline V gene lookup returns CDR1 GTSNPN and CDR2 SVGIG (reference sequence). The CDR3 DNA reads as TGTGCCTGGCAGACTGCTTACTCAGAAAAACTGTTTTTT. Protein: CAWQTAYSEKLFF.

The V gene is TRBV7-8, the J gene TRBJ2-5; 7 bases map to TRBD1. Germline V lookup: CDR1 SGHVS, CDR2 FQNEAQ. CDR3 size: 15 residues. The junction had 11 bases not matched to a gene; V was cut back by 5 bases and J by 5 bases. CDR3 protein: CASSPRQGLIETQYF. The CDR3, as DNA: TGTGCCAGCAGCCCCCGACAGGGATTGATCGAGACCCAGTACTTC.

This clone showed up just a few times. V and J are TRBV11-2 and TRBJ1-3; tentative D call: TRBD1 (6 bases). Germline V lookup: CDR1 SGHAT, CDR2 FQNNGV. This CDR3 has 17 residues. The V end was cut by 6 bases, the J end by 7 bases, with 25 bases between. This CDR3 is CASSRVVGTQGRNTIYF. DNA for the CDR3: TGTGCCAGCAGTCGCGTGGTCGGGACACAAGGGCGGAACACCATATATTTT.

The V gene is TRBV2, the J gene TRBJ1-1, with 9 bases matching TRBD1. V was pared by 1 base and J by 10 bases, with 10 bases of the junction left unmatched. Germline CDR1 reads SNHLY; CDR2 reads FYNNEI. This CDR3 has 15 amino acids. As DNA, the CDR3 is TGTGCCAGCAGTGAAGACCCGACAGGGGGGATCGGAGCTTTCTTT. Its protein is CASSEDPTGGIGAFF.

This clone was detected only once. V is TRBV29-1 and J is TRBJ2-1; 8 nucleotides agree with TRBD2. CDR1 SQVTM and CDR2 ANQGSEA come from the germline V gene. V dropped 7 bases and J dropped 6; count of bases not matched to a gene: 8. The CDR3 consists of 13 residues. Written as DNA, the CDR3 is TGCAGCGGGGATTCCGGGACTAGCAATGAGCAGTTCTTC. This encodes CSGDSGTSNEQFF.

The chain links TRBV5-1 to TRBJ1-1; weak D call: TRBD1 (5 bases). Trimming stripped 3 bases from V and 1 base from J, with 13 bases between. Germline V gives CDR1 SGHRS, CDR2 YFSETQ. The CDR3 length is 15 residues. This CDR3 is CASSSREGGNTEAFF. The CDR3 DNA reads TGCGCCAGCAGCTCCAGGGAGGGCGGGAACACTGAAGCTTTCTTT.

CDR3 nucleotide sequence: TGTGCCAGCAGTTCGCTGACAGGGAGACTCATGAACACTGAAGCTTTCTTT. Residues: CASSSLTGRLMNTEAFF. The J gene is TRBJ1-1, the V gene TRBV28, with TRBD1 identical over 7 bases. Germline lookup yields CDR1 MDHEN and CDR2 SYDVKM. The CDR3 runs 17 residues. V shed 4 bases and J 0 bases; nucleotides not matched to a gene: 11.

This chain joins TRBV7-9 and TRBJ2-7, with TRBD1 as a possible D gene (5 bases). CDR1 is SEHNR and CDR2 is FQNEAQ in the germline V gene (reference sequence). Trimming took off 0 bases at V and 2 bases at J, with 17 bases between the two ends. The CDR3 length is 17 residues. CDR3 loop: CASSLALSVGATYEQYF. CDR3 in DNA: TGTGCCAGCAGCTTAGCGCTTTCTGTAGGGGCCACCTACGAGCAGTACTTC. Supplemented by reference TRBV7-9 and TRBJ2-7, the full variable domain reads DTGVSQNPRHKITKRGQNVTFRCDPISEHNRLYWYRQTLGQGPEFLTYFQNEAQLEKSRLLSDRFSAERPKGSFSTLEIQRTEQGDSAMYLCASSLALSVGATYEQYFGPGTRLTVT.

The chain has TRBV5-4 and TRBJ1-1; unclear D gene. The CDR3 totals 13 residues. The V and J ends lost 1 base and 1 base respectively, with 5 bases between them. The germline V gene has CDR1 SGHNT and CDR2 YYREEE (reference sequence). CDR3: CASSLPGNTEAFF. CDR3 bases: TGTGCCAGCAGCTTGCCGGGGAACACTGAAGCTTTCTTT.